The entry that follows covers one T cell receptor (beta chain) sequence. Some clones are missing from TCRdb's copy, which holds only in-frame ones; the method was immunoSEQ multiplex PCR. The table records around 140,000 clones, around 78% of them present only once. This CDR3 comprises 14 residues. Trimming took off 1 base at V and 0 bases at J, with 7 bases between the two ends. Germline V gene data show CDR1 as SGHRS and CDR2 as YFSETQ. These data belong to a study of blood T cell repertoires in COVID-19. V usage is TRBV5-1 and J usage is TRBJ1-1; no reliable D call. Sequenced sample: peripheral blood. This receptor was obtained from a woman aged 60-75 years with acute or convalescent COVID-19. DNA for the CDR3: TGCGCCAGCAGCTTGACGGTTGTGAACACTGAAGCTTTCTTT. Amino acids: CASSLTVVNTEAFF.